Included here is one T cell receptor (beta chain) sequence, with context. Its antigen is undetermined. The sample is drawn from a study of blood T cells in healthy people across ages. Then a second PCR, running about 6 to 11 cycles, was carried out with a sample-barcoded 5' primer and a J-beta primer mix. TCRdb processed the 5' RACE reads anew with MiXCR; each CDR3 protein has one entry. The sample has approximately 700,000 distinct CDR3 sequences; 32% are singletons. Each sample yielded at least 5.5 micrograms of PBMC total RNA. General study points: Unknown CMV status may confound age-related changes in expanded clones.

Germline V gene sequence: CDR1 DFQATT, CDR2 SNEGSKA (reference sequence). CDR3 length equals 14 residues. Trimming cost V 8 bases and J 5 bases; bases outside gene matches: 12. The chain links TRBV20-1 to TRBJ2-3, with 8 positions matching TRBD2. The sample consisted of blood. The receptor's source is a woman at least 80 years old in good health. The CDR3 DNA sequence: TGCAGTTGGGGGGCCAGCGGGGGAGGAGATACGCAGTATTTT. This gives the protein CSWGASGGGDTQYF.